These T cell receptor beta chains were read from a single sample in a study of blood T cells in healthy people across ages. TCRdb processed the 5' RACE reads anew with MiXCR; each CDR3 protein has one entry. Among about 1.6 million distinct CDR3 sequences listed, roughly 32% were seen once. The sequencing input was blood. The origin of the receptors is a woman aged 30 to 39 in good health. Each CDR3 is given with its conserved first and last residue. The order of the fields is clone size, CDR3 length, D gene, V gene, J gene, CDR3 DNA, CDR3 protein. D genes are given only for firm matches. Size tells how often a clone was seen (once, few, many) or the class of an expanded clone, and some rows leave it out.

clone size: NA
CDR3 length: 14
D gene: NA
V gene: TRBV10-2
J gene: TRBJ1-2
CDR3 DNA: TGCGCCAGCAGGGAGGGGGGGCCCGTCTATGGCTACACCTTC
CDR3 protein: CASREGGPVYGYTF

clone size: few
CDR3 length: 15
D gene: TRBD1
V gene: TRBV6-4
J gene: TRBJ1-1
CDR3 DNA: TGTGCCAGCAAACGTGAGGGGGCTATGAACACTGAAGCTTTCTTT
CDR3 protein: CASKREGAMNTEAFF

clone size: NA
CDR3 length: 18
D gene: NA
V gene: TRBV9
J gene: TRBJ1-1
CDR3 DNA: TGTGCCAGCAGCGTAACTACGAGTACCATACAGGGTGCGACTGAAGCTTTCTTT
CDR3 protein: CASSVTTSTIQGATEAFF

clone size: NA
CDR3 length: 19
D gene: TRBD2
V gene: TRBV18
J gene: TRBJ2-7
CDR3 DNA: TGTGCCAGCTCACCCGGCCAGGGACTAGCGGGAGGCCTGGCCTACGAGCAGTACTTC
CDR3 protein: CASSPGQGLAGGLAYEQYF

clone size: NA
CDR3 length: 15
D gene: TRBD1
V gene: TRBV6-1
J gene: TRBJ1-5
CDR3 DNA: TGTGCCAGCAGTGAAGGGACAGGGGGACGTCAGCCCCAGCATTTT
CDR3 protein: CASSEGTGGRQPQHF

clone size: NA
CDR3 length: 14
D gene: NA
V gene: TRBV5-6
J gene: TRBJ2-5
CDR3 DNA: TGTGCCAGCAGCTCTCCCTTAGCCGGGGAGACCCAGTACTTC
CDR3 protein: CASSSPLAGETQYF

clone size: NA
CDR3 length: 17
D gene: NA
V gene: TRBV15
J gene: TRBJ2-2
CDR3 DNA: TGTGCCACCAGCGATCCCCCTGGACAATGGGAGACCGGGGAGCTGTTTTTT
CDR3 protein: CATSDPPGQWETGELFF

clone size: few
CDR3 length: 14
D gene: TRBD1
V gene: TRBV11-2
J gene: TRBJ1-2
CDR3 DNA: TGTGCCAGCAGCAGGGACAGGGACCGCTATGGCTACACCTTC
CDR3 protein: CASSRDRDRYGYTF

clone size: few
CDR3 length: 13
D gene: TRBD2
V gene: TRBV25-1
J gene: TRBJ2-7
CDR3 DNA: TGTGCCAGAGGGACTAGCGGGACCTACGAGCAGTACTTC
CDR3 protein: CARGTSGTYEQYF

clone size: NA
CDR3 length: 14
D gene: NA
V gene: TRBV10-2
J gene: TRBJ1-5
CDR3 DNA: TGCGCCAGCAGTTCCAGCTCTTGGGGTCAGCCCCCGCATTTT
CDR3 protein: CASSSSSWGQPPHF

clone size: NA
CDR3 length: 12
D gene: NA
V gene: TRBV3-1
J gene: TRBJ2-5
CDR3 DNA: TGTGCCAGCAGCCAAACCGGAGAGTCCCAGTACTTC
CDR3 protein: CASSQTGESQYF

clone size: many
CDR3 length: 12
D gene: TRBD1
V gene: TRBV20-1
J gene: TRBJ2-5
CDR3 DNA: TGCAGTGCCAGACAGGGGAAAGAGACCCAGTACTTC
CDR3 protein: CSARQGKETQYF

clone size: few
CDR3 length: 20
D gene: TRBD2
V gene: TRBV5-1
J gene: TRBJ2-1
CDR3 DNA: TGCGCCAGCAGCTTGGTGGCGGGGACTAGCGGCTCTAGCTCCTACAATGAGCAGTTCTTC
CDR3 protein: CASSLVAGTSGSSSYNEQFF

clone size: NA
CDR3 length: 14
D gene: TRBD1
V gene: TRBV24-1
J gene: TRBJ2-5
CDR3 DNA: TGTGCCACCTCGACAGGGGAGTTTCCAGAGACCCAGTACTTC
CDR3 protein: CATSTGEFPETQYF

clone size: NA
CDR3 length: 16
D gene: NA
V gene: TRBV20-1
J gene: TRBJ2-5
CDR3 DNA: TGCAGTTCTAGAGAACGGACTGGCTGGAACCAAGAGACCCAGTACTTC
CDR3 protein: CSSRERTGWNQETQYF

clone size: NA
CDR3 length: 13
D gene: NA
V gene: TRBV20-1
J gene: TRBJ1-2
CDR3 DNA: TGCAGTGCTAGGATTTGGGGCTCGGATGGCTACACCTTC
CDR3 protein: CSARIWGSDGYTF

clone size: many
CDR3 length: 14
D gene: NA
V gene: TRBV29-1
J gene: TRBJ2-1
CDR3 DNA: TGCAGCGCCCTCACACCTAGCTCCTACAATGAGCAGTTCTTC
CDR3 protein: CSALTPSSYNEQFF

clone size: NA
CDR3 length: 16
D gene: NA
V gene: TRBV7-6
J gene: TRBJ2-3
CDR3 DNA: TGTGCCAGCAGCTTAGAATGGCTGGGTGGCACAGATACGCAGTATTTT
CDR3 protein: CASSLEWLGGTDTQYF

clone size: few
CDR3 length: 18
D gene: TRBD2
V gene: TRBV6-4
J gene: TRBJ2-1
CDR3 DNA: TGTGCCAGCAGTGACTCGTCCGGGACTAGCGGGCGAGCCCCTGAGCAGTTCTTC
CDR3 protein: CASSDSSGTSGRAPEQFF

clone size: few
CDR3 length: 17
D gene: TRBD2
V gene: TRBV10-3
J gene: TRBJ2-3
CDR3 DNA: TGTGCCATCAGTGAGCGTAGTGGCGGGGGGGCCGGAGATATGCAGTATTTT
CDR3 protein: CAISERSGGGAGDMQYF

clone size: few
CDR3 length: 12
D gene: NA
V gene: TRBV20-1
J gene: TRBJ2-3
CDR3 DNA: TGCAGTGGGATGGGGGGCACAGATACGCAGTATTTT
CDR3 protein: CSGMGGTDTQYF

clone size: many
CDR3 length: 14
D gene: TRBD2
V gene: TRBV28
J gene: TRBJ2-7
CDR3 DNA: TGTGCCAGCACCGTGACTAGCGCTCCCTACGAGCAGTACTTC
CDR3 protein: CASTVTSAPYEQYF

clone size: NA
CDR3 length: 14
D gene: NA
V gene: TRBV20-1
J gene: TRBJ2-7
CDR3 DNA: TGCAGTGCTAGAGATAGGGCAGGGGCGGGGGAGCAGTACTTC
CDR3 protein: CSARDRAGAGEQYF

clone size: NA
CDR3 length: 16
D gene: TRBD2
V gene: TRBV5-1
J gene: TRBJ2-1
CDR3 DNA: TGCGCCAGCAGCTCTACCGGACTAGAGACCTACAATGAGCAGTTCTTC
CDR3 protein: CASSSTGLETYNEQFF

clone size: NA
CDR3 length: 13
D gene: NA
V gene: TRBV28
J gene: TRBJ1-2
CDR3 DNA: TGTGCCAGCAGTTTTTCCGCGCGTTATGGCTACACCTTC
CDR3 protein: CASSFSARYGYTF

clone size: NA
CDR3 length: 14
D gene: NA
V gene: TRBV29-1
J gene: TRBJ2-1
CDR3 DNA: TGCAGCTCCAGGAAGGGCGGCTCCTACAATGAGCAGTTCTTC
CDR3 protein: CSSRKGGSYNEQFF

clone size: NA
CDR3 length: 17
D gene: TRBD2
V gene: TRBV2
J gene: TRBJ2-3
CDR3 DNA: TGTGCCAGCAGTGAAAGGGCTAGCGGGGGACTCACAGATACGCAGTATTTT
CDR3 protein: CASSERASGGLTDTQYF

clone size: NA
CDR3 length: 16
D gene: NA
V gene: TRBV7-6
J gene: TRBJ2-3
CDR3 DNA: TGTGCCAGCAGCTCCTCCGGCCCCCGAAGGATAGATACGCAGTATTTT
CDR3 protein: CASSSSGPRRIDTQYF

clone size: NA
CDR3 length: 14
D gene: NA
V gene: TRBV25-1
J gene: TRBJ2-7
CDR3 DNA: TGTGCCAGCAGTGAGATAGGGATCGGGAATGAGCAGTACTTC
CDR3 protein: CASSEIGIGNEQYF

clone size: NA
CDR3 length: 13
D gene: NA
V gene: TRBV6-1
J gene: TRBJ1-2
CDR3 DNA: TGTGCCAGCACCTTAATCGGACAGAGTTTGTACACCTTC
CDR3 protein: CASTLIGQSLYTF

clone size: NA
CDR3 length: 14
D gene: NA
V gene: TRBV20-1
J gene: TRBJ2-3
CDR3 DNA: TGCAGTGCTAGAGCCGGACAGAAAACAGATACGCAGTATTTT
CDR3 protein: CSARAGQKTDTQYF

clone size: many
CDR3 length: 14
D gene: TRBD2
V gene: TRBV29-1
J gene: TRBJ2-5
CDR3 DNA: TGCAGCGTTAATCCTAGCGGGAGCAGGGAGACCCAGTACTTC
CDR3 protein: CSVNPSGSRETQYF

clone size: NA
CDR3 length: 14
D gene: NA
V gene: TRBV7-7
J gene: TRBJ2-1
CDR3 DNA: TGTGCCAGCAGCTTAGGGGTGGGGCGAAGTGAGCAGTTCTTC
CDR3 protein: CASSLGVGRSEQFF

clone size: NA
CDR3 length: 14
D gene: NA
V gene: TRBV5-1
J gene: TRBJ2-5
CDR3 DNA: TGCGCCAGCAGCTTGTATCACCTCGGGGAGACCCAGTACTTC
CDR3 protein: CASSLYHLGETQYF

clone size: once
CDR3 length: 14
D gene: NA
V gene: TRBV7-9
J gene: TRBJ2-3
CDR3 DNA: TGTGCCAGCAGCTTAGACTATCCGGGGGATACGCAGTATTTT
CDR3 protein: CASSLDYPGDTQYF

clone size: many
CDR3 length: 14
D gene: NA
V gene: TRBV7-9
J gene: TRBJ1-1
CDR3 DNA: TGTGCCAGCAGCTTAGTGTCGGGGAACACTGAAGCTTTCTTT
CDR3 protein: CASSLVSGNTEAFF

clone size: few
CDR3 length: 16
D gene: NA
V gene: TRBV6-5
J gene: TRBJ2-3
CDR3 DNA: TGTGCCAGCAGTCGGGGGAGCGGAACTAGCACAGATACGCAGTATTTT
CDR3 protein: CASSRGSGTSTDTQYF

clone size: NA
CDR3 length: 14
D gene: TRBD1
V gene: TRBV2
J gene: TRBJ2-5
CDR3 DNA: TGTGCCAGCGGTAAGGGGACAGAACCAGAGACCCAGTACTTC
CDR3 protein: CASGKGTEPETQYF

clone size: few
CDR3 length: 15
D gene: NA
V gene: TRBV6-5
J gene: TRBJ1-2
CDR3 DNA: TGTGCCAGCAGCCCACAGGCAATTCCTAACTATGGCTACACCTTC
CDR3 protein: CASSPQAIPNYGYTF

clone size: few
CDR3 length: 13
D gene: NA
V gene: TRBV29-1
J gene: TRBJ1-1
CDR3 DNA: TGCAGCGTTGGATCGGGCCTGGGCACTGAAGCTTTCTTT
CDR3 protein: CSVGSGLGTEAFF

clone size: NA
CDR3 length: 14
D gene: TRBD1
V gene: TRBV6-2/TRBV6-3
J gene: TRBJ2-5
CDR3 DNA: TGTGCCAGCAGTCGACAGGGGATCCAAGAGACCCAGTACTTC
CDR3 protein: CASSRQGIQETQYF

clone size: NA
CDR3 length: 13
D gene: TRBD1
V gene: TRBV20-1
J gene: TRBJ1-2
CDR3 DNA: TGCAGTGCTACCCGGGACAGCTTGTATGGCTACACCTTC
CDR3 protein: CSATRDSLYGYTF

clone size: NA
CDR3 length: 14
D gene: NA
V gene: TRBV9
J gene: TRBJ2-4
CDR3 DNA: TGTGCCAGCTACCCAGAGCTAGCCAAAAACATTCAGTACTTC
CDR3 protein: CASYPELAKNIQYF

clone size: once
CDR3 length: 16
D gene: NA
V gene: TRBV5-5
J gene: TRBJ2-7
CDR3 DNA: TGTGCCAGCAGCTTGGTCTTATGGCTAGCATCCTACGAGCAGTACTTC
CDR3 protein: CASSLVLWLASYEQYF

clone size: few
CDR3 length: 11
D gene: NA
V gene: TRBV10-3
J gene: TRBJ2-3
CDR3 DNA: TGTGCCATCTCTGTTAAGGATACGCAGTATTTT
CDR3 protein: CAISVKDTQYF

clone size: NA
CDR3 length: 16
D gene: NA
V gene: TRBV3-1
J gene: TRBJ1-1
CDR3 DNA: TGTGCCAGCAGCCGGGAAGGTGGGAAGATGAACACCGAAGCTTTCTTT
CDR3 protein: CASSREGGKMNTEAFF

clone size: few
CDR3 length: 15
D gene: TRBD1
V gene: TRBV13
J gene: TRBJ1-2
CDR3 DNA: TGTGCCAGCAGCTTACGCAGGGGGACTAACTATGGCTACACCTTC
CDR3 protein: CASSLRRGTNYGYTF

clone size: few
CDR3 length: 17
D gene: NA
V gene: TRBV7-9
J gene: TRBJ2-3
CDR3 DNA: TGTGCCAGCAGCTTTTGGGGGGAGGCCCTAAGCACAGATACGCAGTATTTT
CDR3 protein: CASSFWGEALSTDTQYF

clone size: NA
CDR3 length: 17
D gene: NA
V gene: TRBV20-1
J gene: TRBJ2-6
CDR3 DNA: TGCAGTGCTAGCCCGCGCAGGGTCGAAACTGGGGCCAACGTCCTGACTTTC
CDR3 protein: CSASPRRVETGANVLTF

clone size: NA
CDR3 length: 15
D gene: TRBD1
V gene: TRBV11-1
J gene: TRBJ1-1
CDR3 DNA: TGTGCCAGCACCATTCACAGGGGAATTAACACTGAAGCTTTCTTT
CDR3 protein: CASTIHRGINTEAFF

clone size: NA
CDR3 length: 15
D gene: NA
V gene: TRBV11-2
J gene: TRBJ2-1
CDR3 DNA: TGTGCCAGCAATTACCTTACAGGGACCTACAATGAGCAGTTCTTC
CDR3 protein: CASNYLTGTYNEQFF

clone size: NA
CDR3 length: 16
D gene: NA
V gene: TRBV9
J gene: TRBJ2-1
CDR3 DNA: TGTGCCAGCAGCGTAGGCGGGGGCCGCTCCTACAATGAGCAGTTCTTC
CDR3 protein: CASSVGGGRSYNEQFF

clone size: NA
CDR3 length: 15
D gene: TRBD2
V gene: TRBV6-2/TRBV6-3
J gene: TRBJ2-5
CDR3 DNA: TGTGCCAGCAGGTCTGCGGGAGGCTGGGGAGAGACCCAGTACTTC
CDR3 protein: CASRSAGGWGETQYF